Presented here are 5 T cell receptor beta chains from one specimen sequenced in a study of tumor-infiltrating lymphocytes in localized non-small cell lung cancer. The table came from immunoSEQ multiplex PCR; TCRdb's copy has only in-frame clones and leaves some out. The sample includes 9,000 to 9,500 clones, around 77% of them seen just once. The sample taken for sequencing was uninvolved lung tissue not adjacent to the tumor. These receptors were obtained from a human donor with non-small cell lung cancer.

This chain joins TRBV7-2 and TRBJ2-5; TRBD2 matches at 12 bases. The CDR3 consists of 16 residues. CDR1 is SGHTA, CDR2 FQGNSA, per germline. Unmatched junction bases numbered 6, after V lost 5 bases and J lost 2 bases. The CDR3 sequence: CASSPGLAGIQETQYF. The CDR3, as DNA: TGTGCCAGCAGCCCCGGACTAGCGGGGATTCAAGAGACCCAGTACTTC.

The J gene is TRBJ1-1, the V gene TRBV11-2, with 7 bases lining up with TRBD1. Looked up from germline, CDR1 is SGHAT and CDR2 is FQNNGV. The V segment lost 3 bases and the J segment 4 bases; nucleotides outside the gene matches: 8. The length of the CDR3 is 15 residues. The CDR3 DNA sequence: TGTGCCAGCAGCTTTGGAGGGGGCGCGGGCACTGAAGCTTTCTTT. Its translation: CASSFGGGAGTEAFF.

CDR3 sequence reads: CASSPSGAGSYTF. Here the CDR3 DNA reads TGTGCCAGCAGCCCGTCCGGCGCGGGGAGCTACACCTTC. The rearrangement joins TRBV7-2 to TRBJ1-2; D remains ambiguous. The CDR3 loop spans 13 amino acids. V was cut by 5 bases and J by 9 bases, with 16 bases left in between. Germline loops: CDR1 SGHTA, CDR2 FQGNSA.

V gene TRBV6-6 combines with J gene TRBJ2-5; TRBD2 agrees at 11 bases. From germline, CDR1 is MNHNY and CDR2 SVGAGI (reference sequence). This CDR3 is built from 15 residues. V shed 5 bases, J shed 0 bases, and the junction held 2 bases outside the gene matches. CDR3: CASSRLAGYQETQYF. In nucleotides, the CDR3 is TGTGCCAGCAGTAGACTAGCGGGGTACCAAGAGACCCAGTACTTC.

The V call is TRBV30, the J call TRBJ1-5; 10 bases line up with TRBD1. This CDR3 is built from 15 residues. CDR1 is GTSNPN and CDR2 is SVGIG in the germline V gene (reference sequence). Trimming cost V 2 bases and J 7 bases; bases outside gene matches: 8. The chain's CDR3 is CAWSNPGQGKQPQHF. The CDR3, as DNA: TGTGCCTGGAGTAATCCGGGACAGGGGAAACAGCCCCAGCATTTT.